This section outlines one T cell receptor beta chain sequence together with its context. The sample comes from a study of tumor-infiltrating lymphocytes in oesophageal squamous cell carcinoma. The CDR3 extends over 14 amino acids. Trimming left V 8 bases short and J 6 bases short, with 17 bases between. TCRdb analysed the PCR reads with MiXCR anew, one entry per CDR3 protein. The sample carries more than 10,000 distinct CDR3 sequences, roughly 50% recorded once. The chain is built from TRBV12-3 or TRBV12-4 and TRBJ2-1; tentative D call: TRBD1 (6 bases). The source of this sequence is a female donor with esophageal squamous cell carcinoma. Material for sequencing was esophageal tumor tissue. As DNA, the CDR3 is TGTGCCAGCCTGGCGGGCCTCAGGGGCAATGAGCAGTTCTTC. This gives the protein CASLAGLRGNEQFF.